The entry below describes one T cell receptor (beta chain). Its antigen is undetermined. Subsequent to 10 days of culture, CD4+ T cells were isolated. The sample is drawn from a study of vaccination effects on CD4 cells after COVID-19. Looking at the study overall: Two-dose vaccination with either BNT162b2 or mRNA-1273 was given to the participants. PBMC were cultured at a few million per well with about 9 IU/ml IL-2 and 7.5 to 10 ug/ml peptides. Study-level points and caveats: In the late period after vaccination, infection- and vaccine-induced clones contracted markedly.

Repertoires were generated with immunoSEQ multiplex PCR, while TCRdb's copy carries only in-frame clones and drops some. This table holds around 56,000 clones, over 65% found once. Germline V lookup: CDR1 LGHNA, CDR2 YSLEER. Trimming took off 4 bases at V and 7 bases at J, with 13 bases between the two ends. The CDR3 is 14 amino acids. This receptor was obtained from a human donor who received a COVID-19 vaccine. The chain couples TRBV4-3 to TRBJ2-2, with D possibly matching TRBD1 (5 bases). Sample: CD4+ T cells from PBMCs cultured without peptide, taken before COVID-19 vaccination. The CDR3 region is CASSRQGQVGELFF. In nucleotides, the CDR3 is TGCGCCAGCAGCCGGCAGGGTCAGGTCGGGGAGCTGTTTTTT.